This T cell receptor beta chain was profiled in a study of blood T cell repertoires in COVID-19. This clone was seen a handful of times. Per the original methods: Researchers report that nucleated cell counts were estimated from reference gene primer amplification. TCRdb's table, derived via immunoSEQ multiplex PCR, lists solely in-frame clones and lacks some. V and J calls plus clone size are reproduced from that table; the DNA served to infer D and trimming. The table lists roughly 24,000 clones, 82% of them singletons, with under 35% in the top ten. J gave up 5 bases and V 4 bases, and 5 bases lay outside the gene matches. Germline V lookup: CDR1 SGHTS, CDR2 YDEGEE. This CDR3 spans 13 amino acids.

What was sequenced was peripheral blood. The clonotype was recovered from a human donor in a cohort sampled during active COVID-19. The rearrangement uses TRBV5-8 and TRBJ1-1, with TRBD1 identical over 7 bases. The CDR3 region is CASSQSGGTEAFF. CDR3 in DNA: TGTGCCAGCAGCCAATCAGGGGGAACTGAAGCTTTCTTT.